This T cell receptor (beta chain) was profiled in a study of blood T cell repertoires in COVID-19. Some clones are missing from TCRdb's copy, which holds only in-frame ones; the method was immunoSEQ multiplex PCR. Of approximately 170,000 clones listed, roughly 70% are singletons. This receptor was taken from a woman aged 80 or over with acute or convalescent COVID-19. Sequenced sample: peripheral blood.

CDR3 nucleotides: TGTGCCAGCAGCAAAGAGGTAGAGGCATACACTGAAGCTTTCTTT. It is translated as CASSKEVEAYTEAFF. J is TRBJ1-1 and V is TRBV21-1. TRBV21-1 is a pseudogene. CDR3 length: 15 amino acids.